Each of the 14 T cell receptor beta chains below was sequenced from the same sample in a study of OX40 agonist ivuxolimab in advanced cancers. Clones were sequenced by immunoSEQ multiplex PCR, and TCRdb holds only the in-frame ones, with some missing. The sample has about 69,000 clones, about three quarters seen once. The sequencing here drew on CD4+ or CD8+ T cells sorted from blood, taken in a trial of the OX40 agonist ivuxolimab. These receptors were obtained from an adult with an advanced solid tumor such as melanoma, head and neck, liver or kidney cancer.

This clone was detected once. This chain connects TRBV30 to TRBJ1-1; the D gene is possibly TRBD1 (6 bases). The V and J ends lost 0 bases and 3 bases respectively, with 17 bases between them. The length of the CDR3 is 16 residues. CDR1 and CDR2 (germline): GTSNPN, SVGIG (reference sequence). CDR3 region: CAWSVLGGAWDTEAFF. The CDR3 DNA reads TGTGCCTGGAGTGTTCTGGGGGGGGCTTGGGACACTGAAGCTTTCTTT.

This clone has a single count. The chain couples TRBV6-1 to TRBJ2-3; TRBD2 is a possible D gene (5 bases). V shed 4 bases and J shed 4 bases, with 9 bases lying between them. Germline CDR1 MNHNS, CDR2 SASEGT. The CDR3 extends over 13 amino acids. The CDR3 sequence: CASSGTDSDTQYF. The DNA of the CDR3 is TGTGCCAGCAGTGGGACTGACTCAGATACGCAGTATTTT.

The chain is built from TRBV5-6 and TRBJ2-2, with D unresolved. The CDR3 covers 15 residues. V lost 2 bases to trimming and J lost 0 bases, with 8 bases between them. Germline V CDR1 and CDR2: SGHDT, YYEEEE. CDR3 residues: CASSFVSTNTGELFF. Here the CDR3 DNA reads TGTGCCAGCAGCTTTGTCTCAACGAACACCGGGGAGCTGTTTTTT.

The chain links TRBV5-6 to TRBJ1-1; D unresolved. Germline CDR1 and CDR2: SGHDT and YYEEEE. The CDR3 length is 13 residues. Between the trimmed V and J ends, which lost 2 bases and 5 bases, there was a span of 10 bases. DNA for the CDR3: TGTGCCAGCAGCTTACCGTCGGGTACTGAAGCTTTCTTT. Protein sequence: CASSLPSGTEAFF.

V gene TRBV2 combines with J gene TRBJ1-4; D not resolved. V lost 5 bases and J lost 8, with 12 bases in between. The CDR3 consists of 13 residues. Germline loops: CDR1 SNHLY, CDR2 FYNNEI. DNA of the CDR3: TGTGCCAGCAGTTCCCGGGAGGCCGAAAAACTGTTTTTT. Protein: CASSSREAEKLFF.

CDR3 sequence: CASRPGTADEKLFF. The CDR3 DNA follows: TGTGCCAGTAGGCCCGGGACTGCAGATGAAAAACTGTTTTTT. V gene TRBV19 combines with J gene TRBJ1-4, with a possible D match to TRBD1 (5 bases). The CDR3 has 14 amino acids. V lost 6 bases to trimming and J lost 6 bases, with 14 bases between them. Germline assignment: CDR1 LNHDA and CDR2 SQIVND (reference sequence).

The DNA of the CDR3 is TGCGCCAGCAGCTTTGAAGGGAGCTCCTACGAGCAGTACTTC. Protein sequence: CASSFEGSSYEQYF. This sequence joins TRBV5-1 and TRBJ2-7, with D tentatively TRBD2 (5 bases). The CDR3 has 14 residues. Trimming stripped 2 bases from V and 0 bases from J, with 9 bases between. Germline-derived CDR1 and CDR2 are SGHRS and YFSETQ. The whole variable domain, remainder taken from reference TRBV5-1 and TRBJ2-7, is KAGVTQTPRYLIKTRGQQVTLSCSPISGHRSVSWYQQTPGQGLQFLFEYFSETQRNKGNFPGRFSGRQFSNSRSEMNVSTLELGDSALYLCASSFEGSSYEQYFGPGTRLTVT.

The V and J genes are TRBV7-9 and TRBJ1-1; no clear D gene. The V gene lost 5 bases and the J gene lost 1 base, with 8 bases spanning the gap. CDR1 SEHNR and CDR2 FQNEAQ come from the germline V gene (reference sequence). There are 13 residues in the CDR3. CDR3 loop: CASSSQTNTEAFF. The CDR3 DNA follows: TGTGCCAGCAGCAGCCAGACGAACACTGAAGCTTTCTTT.

The chain joins TRBV7-3 to TRBJ2-7; 7 bases map to TRBD1. V gave up 5 bases and J gave up 1 base; unmatched junction bases: 5. This CDR3 contains 14 residues. Looked up from germline, CDR1 is SGHTA and CDR2 is FQGTGA. CDR3 in DNA: TGTGCCAGCAGCCCGGGACAGCAGTCCTACGAGCAGTACTTC. It specifies CASSPGQQSYEQYF. The whole variable domain, remainder taken from reference TRBV7-3 and TRBJ2-7, is GAGVSQTPSNKVTEKGKYVELRCDPISGHTALYWYRQSLGQGPEFLIYFQGTGAADDSGLPNDRFFAVRPEGSVSTLKIQRTERGDSAVYLCASSPGQQSYEQYFGPGTRLTVT.

The chain has TRBV9 and TRBJ2-7, with D perhaps being TRBD1 or TRBD2 (5 bases each). The ends were cut back, 0 bases at V and 1 base at J, with 8 bases in the middle. The CDR3 contains 14 residues. CDR1 and CDR2 (germline): SGDLS, YYNGEE. CDR3 bases: TGTGCCAGCAGCGTAGCGGGGCATTCCTACGAGCAGTACTTC. Encoded protein: CASSVAGHSYEQYF.

This clone was recorded a few times. The genes are TRBV4-1 and TRBJ2-7; 10 bases line up with TRBD1. Unmatched junction bases numbered 3, after V lost 1 base and J lost 3 bases. The CDR3 is 15 residues long. In germline, CDR1 is MGHRA, CDR2 YSYEKL. Written as DNA, the CDR3 is TGCGCCAGCAGCCAAGGCGGGACAGGGGACTACGAGCAGTACTTC. Its translation: CASSQGGTGDYEQYF.

J is TRBJ1-4 and V is TRBV27, with D possibly being TRBD1 (5 bases). The ends were cut back, 2 bases at V and 6 bases at J, with 13 bases in the middle. Germline values: CDR1 MNHEY, CDR2 SMNVEV (reference sequence). The CDR3 covers 15 residues. CDR3 sequence reads: CASSLMAGRHEKLFF. The DNA of the CDR3 is TGTGCCAGCAGTTTAATGGCGGGGCGGCATGAAAAACTGTTTTTT.

A few counts support this clone. This chain joins TRBV19 and TRBJ1-3; no reliable D call. V lost 2 bases and J lost 0, with 11 bases in between. This CDR3 has 16 residues. Per the germline V gene, CDR1 is LNHDA and CDR2 is SQIVND (reference sequence). The CDR3 loop is CASSILGIRSGNTIYF. Written as DNA, the CDR3 is TGTGCCAGTAGTATATTGGGCATCCGCTCTGGAAACACCATATATTTT.

This clone was observed a few times. The chain has TRBV19 and TRBJ2-7; D call uncertain. From germline, CDR1 is LNHDA and CDR2 SQIVND (reference sequence). This CDR3 contains 16 residues. Trimming removed 3 bases at V and 2 bases at J, with 17 bases between. CDR3 DNA: TGTGCCAGTAGTATTTCAGCCCGGGCCAGACCCTACGAGCAGTACTTC. Protein: CASSISARARPYEQYF.